This T cell receptor (beta chain) originates from a study of cytomegalovirus exposure and HLA in healthy donors. In its sample, this clone was seen a few times. PCR used 60 Vbeta primers and 13 Jbeta primers. TCRdb's table, derived via immunoSEQ multiplex PCR, lists solely in-frame clones and lacks some. This table holds approximately 100,000 clones, roughly 70% found once. The V gene end was trimmed by 5 bases and the J gene end by 7 bases; junction bases not matched to a gene: 22. The CDR3 length is 19 residues. Germline assignment: CDR1 SGHVS and CDR2 FQNEAQ. The specimen was PBMCs. The V and J genes are TRBV7-8 and TRBJ2-7, with TRBD1 identical over 11 bases. This TCR was recovered from a man aged 50 to 59 in good health and CMV-seronegative. CDR3 amino acids: CASSLEHFRTGGMLGEQYF. The DNA for the CDR3 is TGTGCCAGCAGCCTTGAGCATTTTCGGACAGGGGGCATGTTAGGGGAGCAGTACTTC.